The 5 T cell receptor beta chains listed next were all sequenced from one sample in a study of T cell changes during pregnancy in multiple sclerosis. Sequenced by immunoSEQ multiplex PCR; TCRdb stores in-frame clones only, minus some. The data show over 30,000 clones, roughly 91% seen once. The sample was CD8+ T cells from peripheral blood mononuclear cells, taken in the second trimester of pregnancy. These TCRs come from a female donor in good health, enrolled as a control in a pregnancy study.

This clone was recorded once. This chain links TRBV5-6 with TRBJ2-7; D not certain. Germline assignment: CDR1 SGHDT and CDR2 YYEEEE. The V end lost 2 bases, the J end lost 2 bases, and 8 bases lay between the germline ends. The CDR3 totals 13 residues. CDR3 residues: CASSFGSAYEQYF. As DNA, the CDR3 is TGTGCCAGCAGCTTTGGTAGTGCCTACGAGCAGTACTTC.

This clone has more than one count but fewer than ten. CDR3 in amino acids: CASKRANTGELFF. In DNA form, the CDR3 reads TGTGCCAGCAAGAGGGCGAACACCGGGGAGCTGTTTTTT. The genes are TRBV27 and TRBJ2-2, with D perhaps matching TRBD2 (5 bases). With 7 bases removed from V and 0 bases from J, the gap between germline ends came to 6 bases. Germline CDR1 MNHEY, CDR2 SMNVEV (reference sequence). The CDR3 consists of 13 residues.

The rearrangement links TRBV13 to TRBJ1-6; 7 bases map to TRBD1. The CDR3 runs to 17 residues. The V and J ends lost 5 bases and 7 bases, in that order; junction bases with no gene match: 14. Germline V gives CDR1 PRHDT, CDR2 FYEKMQ (reference sequence). DNA of the CDR3: TGTGCCAGCAGCCCGCTCCGTGAAGGGACAGCCAATTCACCCCTCCACTTT. As protein: CASSPLREGTANSPLHF.

The chain links TRBV10-3 to TRBJ1-6; 9 positions agree with TRBD1. Germline V gene lookup returns CDR1 ENHRY and CDR2 SYGVKD. V trimming: 3 bases; J trimming: 7 bases; junction bases outside the gene matches: 4. The CDR3 has 15 residues. The CDR3 loop reads CAISEQGARNSPLHF. As DNA, the CDR3 is TGTGCCATCAGTGAACAGGGGGCTCGCAATTCACCCCTCCACTTT.

The chain joins TRBV5-5 to TRBJ2-3, with TRBD2 as a possible D gene (6 bases). The ends were cut back, 4 bases at V and 7 bases at J, with 19 bases in the middle. This CDR3 has 15 residues. Germline loops: CDR1 SGHKS, CDR2 YYEKEE (reference sequence). The CDR3 here is CASSEAGSLINTQYF. The CDR3, as DNA: TGTGCCAGCAGCGAGGCGGGAAGCCTGATAAATACGCAGTATTTT. Using reference TRBV5-5 and TRBJ2-3 for the parts outside the CDR3, the full variable domain is DAGVTQSPTHLIKTRGQQVTLRCSPISGHKSVSWYQQVLGQGPQFIFQYYEKEERGRGNFPDRFSARQFPNYSSELNVNALLLGDSALYLCASSEAGSLINTQYFGPGTRLTVL.